The clone carrying this T cell receptor beta chain was detected many times. The record originates from a study of blood T cell repertoires in COVID-19. About the study: Donors in the United States, Italy and Spain gave samples during acute or convalescent COVID-19.

This CDR3 contains 14 residues. The V end was cut by 5 bases, the J end by 5 bases, with 13 bases between. CDR1 ENHRY and CDR2 SYGVKD come from the germline V gene. Some clones are missing from TCRdb's copy, which holds only in-frame ones; the method was immunoSEQ multiplex PCR. The top ten hold under 5% of the sample, which has some 100,000 clones, over 65% seen once. The rearrangement uses TRBV10-3 and TRBJ1-5, with D possibly TRBD1 on 6 matching bases. The receptor's source is a man between 65 and 85 years old with COVID-19, enrolled during active disease. Sequenced material: peripheral blood. The CDR3 DNA sequence: TGTGCCATCAGTCAGGGGTCCTTGGATCAGCCCCAGCATTTT. Translation: CAISQGSLDQPQHF.